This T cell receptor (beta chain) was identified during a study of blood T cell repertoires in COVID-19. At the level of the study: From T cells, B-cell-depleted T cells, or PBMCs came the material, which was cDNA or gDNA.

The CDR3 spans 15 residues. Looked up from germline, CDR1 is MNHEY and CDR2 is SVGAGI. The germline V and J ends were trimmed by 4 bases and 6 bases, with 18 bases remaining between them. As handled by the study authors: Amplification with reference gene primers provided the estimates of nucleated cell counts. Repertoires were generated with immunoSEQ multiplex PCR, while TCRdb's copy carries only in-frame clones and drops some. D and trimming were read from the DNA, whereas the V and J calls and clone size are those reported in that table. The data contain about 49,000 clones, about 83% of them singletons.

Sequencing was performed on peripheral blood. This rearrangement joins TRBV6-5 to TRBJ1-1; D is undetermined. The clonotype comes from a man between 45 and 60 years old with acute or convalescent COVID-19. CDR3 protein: CASSLSHSSLAEAFF. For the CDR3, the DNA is TGTGCCAGCAGTTTGAGTCATTCTAGTCTGGCTGAAGCTTTCTTT.